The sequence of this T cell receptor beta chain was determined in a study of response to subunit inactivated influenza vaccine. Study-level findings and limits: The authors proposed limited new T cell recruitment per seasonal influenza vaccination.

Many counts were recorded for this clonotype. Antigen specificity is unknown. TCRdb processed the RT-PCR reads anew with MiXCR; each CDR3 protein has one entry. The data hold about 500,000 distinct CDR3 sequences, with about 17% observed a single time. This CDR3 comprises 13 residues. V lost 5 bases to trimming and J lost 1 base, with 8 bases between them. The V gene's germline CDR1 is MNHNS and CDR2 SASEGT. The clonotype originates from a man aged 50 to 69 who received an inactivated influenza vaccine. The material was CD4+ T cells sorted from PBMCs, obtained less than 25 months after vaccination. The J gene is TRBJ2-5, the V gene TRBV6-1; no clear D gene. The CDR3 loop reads CASSIPSQETQYF. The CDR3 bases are TGTGCCAGCAGTATCCCTTCCCAAGAGACCCAGTACTTC.